The 30 T cell receptor beta chains below come from one sample, sequenced in a study of PD-1 blockade in classical Hodgkin lymphoma. Only in-frame clones appear in the TCRdb table, and some are missing; sequencing was by immunoSEQ multiplex PCR. The sample records some 84,000 clones, 85% to 95% being singletons. Following autologous stem cell transplantation, relapse occurred in every patient, and exposure to brentuximab vedotin varied. The sequences come from peripheral blood mononuclear cells (PBMCs), collected before the second cycle of nivolumab. These receptors all stem from a human donor with classical Hodgkin lymphoma.

With respect to this clone: Different DNA sequences within this sample yield the same CDR3. The chain uses TRBV30 and TRBJ1-4; no firm D call. This CDR3 comprises 13 residues. The V gene's germline CDR1 is GTSNPN and CDR2 SVGIG (reference sequence). Trimming removed 5 bases at V and 0 bases at J, with 7 bases between. The CDR3 is CAWGITTNEKLFF. The CDR3 nucleotides read TGTGCCTGGGGAATAACAACTAATGAAAAACTGTTTTTT.

The V gene is TRBV6-5, the J gene TRBJ2-5, with a tentative D call TRBD1 (6 bases). The V end was cut by 0 bases, the J end by 6 bases, with 8 bases between. The germline V gene has CDR1 MNHEY and CDR2 SVGAGI. This CDR3 region has 13 residues. CDR3: CASSYSDSQTQYF. In DNA, the CDR3 is TGTGCCAGCAGTTACTCGGACAGTCAGACCCAGTACTTC.

Notes on this clone: Germline is not matched at one junction end, which may reflect a read error. The chain is built from TRBV6-6 and TRBJ2-7; no clear D. The CDR3 extends over 9 amino acids. Germline CDR1 is MNHNY and CDR2 is SVGAGI (reference sequence). The CDR3 protein is CASSARLDF. The DNA for the CDR3 is TGTGCCAGCAGCGCGAGGTTGGACTTC.

The genes are TRBV29-1 and TRBJ2-7; possibly TRBD1 for D (6 bases). Trimming took off 6 bases at V and 2 bases at J, with 17 bases between the two ends. Germline values: CDR1 SQVTM, CDR2 ANQGSEA. The CDR3 is made up of 14 amino acids. The CDR3 sequence is CSVIQGPAAYEQYF. In DNA, the CDR3 is TGCAGCGTGATACAGGGTCCCGCCGCCTACGAGCAGTACTTC.

This chain links TRBV10-1 with TRBJ2-7; 8 nucleotides agree with TRBD1. The CDR3 is 14 residues long. After removal of 1 base from V and 5 bases from J, the junction contained 4 bases not matched to a gene. Germline-derived CDR1 and CDR2 are WNHNN and SYGVQD (reference sequence). In nucleotides, the CDR3 is TGCGCCAGCAGTGAGTGGACAGGGAAGAACGAGCAGTACTTC. Amino acids: CASSEWTGKNEQYF.

V and J are TRBV29-1 and TRBJ2-1; TRBD1 or TRBD2 may be the D gene (6 bases each). The CDR3 spans 17 residues. The V end was cut by 5 bases, the J end by 0 bases, with 20 bases between. The germline CDR1 and CDR2 sequences are SQVTM and ANQGSEA. The DNA of the CDR3 is TGCAGCGTTCAAAGGCGGAGGGACATTGGCTCCTACAATGAGCAGTTCTTC. It codes for CSVQRRRDIGSYNEQFF.

The chain combines TRBV7-9 with TRBJ2-5, with TRBD2 matching 9 bases. V was clipped by 10 bases and J by 4 bases; unmatched bases: 16. This CDR3 has 16 amino acids. Germline V gene sequence: CDR1 SEHNR, CDR2 FQNEAQ (reference sequence). CDR3 amino acids: CATSNTVAGGGETQYF. CDR3 DNA: TGTGCCACCTCCAATACGGTGGCGGGAGGGGGAGAGACCCAGTACTTC.

The rearrangement links TRBV28 to TRBJ1-2; tentatively, D is TRBD1 (6 bases). Trimming left V 2 bases short and J 4 bases short, with 14 bases between. CDR3 length: 15 amino acids. The V gene's germline CDR1 is MDHEN and CDR2 SYDVKM. The CDR3 region has the DNA TGTGCCAGCAGTTTACCGATAACAGGGACCTATGGCTACACCTTC. It encodes CASSLPITGTYGYTF.

This chain joins TRBV19 and TRBJ2-1; no clear D gene. Germline V gene lookup returns CDR1 LNHDA and CDR2 SQIVND (reference sequence). V gave up 7 bases and J gave up 5 bases, with 9 bases separating them. The CDR3 spans 12 residues. The CDR3: CASTARDNEQFF. CDR3 coding DNA: TGTGCCAGTACCGCTCGTGACAATGAGCAGTTCTTC.

This clone came up once. CDR3 amino acids: CASSFSAGSGYTF. The CDR3 coding sequence is TGTGCCAGCAGTTTCTCGGCAGGGAGTGGCTACACCTTC. The chain employs TRBV28 and TRBJ1-2; D might be TRBD1 (5 bases). V was pared by 3 bases and J by 7 bases, with 12 bases between. The CDR3 covers 13 residues. Germline loops: CDR1 MDHEN, CDR2 SYDVKM.

V gene TRBV29-1 combines with J gene TRBJ1-1; D is undetermined. The CDR3 consists of 13 residues. V lost 5 bases to trimming and J lost 0 bases, with 10 bases between them. Per germline, CDR1 SQVTM and CDR2 ANQGSEA. CDR3 DNA: TGCAGCGTTCGTGAGGTAATGAACACTGAAGCTTTCTTT. Translation gives CSVREVMNTEAFF.

This chain joins TRBV5-1 and TRBJ1-4; possibly TRBD1 for D (5 bases). Trimming left V 4 bases short and J 3 bases short, with 19 bases between. Germline V gene sequence: CDR1 SGHRS, CDR2 YFSETQ. The CDR3 runs 17 residues. CDR3 protein: CASSRDGRVVANEKLFF. CDR3 nucleotides: TGCGCCAGCAGCAGGGACGGTCGGGTCGTCGCTAATGAAAAACTGTTTTTT.

This chain uses TRBV6-5 with TRBJ2-7, with a possible D match to TRBD1 (5 bases). In germline, CDR1 is MNHEY, CDR2 SVGAGI. The CDR3 has 14 amino acids. Trimming shortened V by 11 bases and J by 7 bases, and 24 bases separated the two germline ends. This CDR3 is CAGAPRVQSGEQYF. In DNA form, the CDR3 reads TGTGCCGGGGCCCCAAGGGTCCAAAGTGGGGAGCAGTACTTC.

The V gene is TRBV19, the J gene TRBJ1-1; 8 bases agree with TRBD1. Germline V lookup: CDR1 LNHDA, CDR2 SQIVND (reference sequence). The length of the CDR3 is 15 residues. V shed 2 bases, J shed 3 bases, and the junction held 5 bases outside the gene matches. For the CDR3, the DNA is TGTGCCAGTAGTATATCCGGGACAGGCGACACTGAAGCTTTCTTT. It yields the protein CASSISGTGDTEAFF.

This chain joins TRBV5-5 and TRBJ2-1; no definite D call. The germline V gene has CDR1 SGHKS and CDR2 YYEKEE (reference sequence). The CDR3 runs to 12 residues. V was clipped by 0 bases and J by 7 bases, with 5 bases between them. CDR3 sequence reads: CASSLESNEQFF. The CDR3 DNA follows: TGTGCCAGCAGCTTGGAGAGTAATGAGCAGTTCTTC.

The chain has TRBV19 and TRBJ2-7; TRBD2 matches at 7 bases. The CDR3 has 14 amino acids. Germline loops: CDR1 LNHDA, CDR2 SQIVND (reference sequence). V gave up 3 bases and J gave up 0 bases; unmatched junction bases: 2. The CDR3 DNA reads TGTGCCAGTAGTATTGGCGGGAGCTCCTACGAGCAGTACTTC. As protein: CASSIGGSSYEQYF.

J is TRBJ2-3 and V is TRBV29-1, with TRBD2 matching over 10 bases. The CDR3 covers 14 residues. Per germline, CDR1 SQVTM and CDR2 ANQGSEA. The V segment lost 6 bases and the J segment 2 bases; nucleotides outside the gene matches: 5. The CDR3 nucleotides read TGCAGCGTGCGGACTAGCGGATACACAGATACGCAGTATTTT. Encoded protein: CSVRTSGYTDTQYF.

This rearrangement joins TRBV6-4 to TRBJ2-3; 14 bases fit TRBD2. The J segment lost 4 bases and the V segment lost 8 bases, leaving 20 bases of the junction unmatched. Germline assignment: CDR1 MRHNA and CDR2 SNTAGT. This CDR3 has 20 amino acids. CDR3 sequence: CASFDSGTSGRVAGADTQYF. CDR3 nucleotide sequence: TGTGCCAGCTTCGACAGCGGGACTAGCGGGAGAGTGGCAGGGGCAGATACGCAGTATTTT.

The chain employs TRBV10-2 and TRBJ1-1; D is ambiguous. CDR3 length: 13 residues. V lost 8 bases to trimming and J lost 0 bases, with 10 bases between them. CDR1 is WSHSY, CDR2 SAAADI, per germline. The DNA for the CDR3 is TGCGCCAGCGGGTCTAAAATGAACACTGAAGCTTTCTTT. This sequence encodes CASGSKMNTEAFF.

The chain links TRBV5-6 to TRBJ1-5; D unresolved. CDR3 length: 13 amino acids. The V and J ends lost 2 bases and 2 bases respectively, with 5 bases between them. The germline CDR1 and CDR2 sequences are SGHDT and YYEEEE. Here the CDR3 reads CASSFVGNQPQHF. CDR3 coding DNA: TGTGCCAGCAGCTTCGTGGGCAATCAGCCCCAGCATTTT.

CDR3 region: CASKRTRNTGELFF. The CDR3 nucleotides are TGTGCCAGTAAAAGGACGAGAAACACCGGGGAGCTGTTTTTT. The chain combines TRBV19 with TRBJ2-2; D is unresolved. The CDR3 covers 14 residues. Trimming pared 7 bases from V and 2 bases from J, leaving 11 bases between. The germline V gene has CDR1 LNHDA and CDR2 SQIVND (reference sequence).

The chain is built from TRBV6-5 and TRBJ2-7; the D is unclear. Germline V gives CDR1 MNHEY, CDR2 SVGAGI. V lost 0 bases, J lost 3 bases, and 9 bases lay in between. This CDR3 comprises 14 residues. This CDR3 reads CASSYSRQIYEQYF. CDR3 nucleotides: TGTGCCAGCAGTTACTCGCGGCAGATCTACGAGCAGTACTTC.

The chain recombines TRBV5-1 with TRBJ2-3; D perhaps matches TRBD2 (5 bases). The V gene lost 1 base and the J gene lost 0 bases, with 9 bases spanning the gap. CDR3 length equals 15 residues. Germline CDR1 SGHRS, CDR2 YFSETQ. The CDR3 DNA is TGCGCCAGCAGCTTGATCGGCGGGAGCACAGATACGCAGTATTTT. Translation: CASSLIGGSTDTQYF.

The chain combines TRBV9 with TRBJ2-3; the D gene is possibly TRBD1 (6 bases). Trimming cost V 4 bases and J 2 bases, with 14 bases left between them. Germline V gene data show CDR1 as SGDLS and CDR2 as YYNGEE. There are 15 residues in the CDR3. CDR3 DNA: TGTGCCAGCAGCTTACAGGGTCTGAACACAGATACGCAGTATTTT. Its protein is CASSLQGLNTDTQYF.

The chain links TRBV10-2 to TRBJ1-3, with D tentatively TRBD1 (5 bases). Trimming pared 7 bases from V and 4 bases from J, leaving 23 bases between. The CDR3 spans 17 residues. Germline lookup yields CDR1 WSHSY and CDR2 SAAADI. The CDR3 sequence is CASKSETGVVEGNTIYF. CDR3 bases: TGCGCCAGCAAGTCGGAAACGGGGGTGGTGGAGGGAAACACCATATATTTT.

CDR3: CAWVLAGNLNEQFF. The CDR3 bases are TGTGCCTGGGTGTTAGCGGGAAACCTCAATGAGCAGTTCTTC. The rearrangement links TRBV30 to TRBJ2-1; the match to TRBD2 covers 8 bases. CDR1 and CDR2 from the germline V gene are GTSNPN and SVGIG (reference sequence). The CDR3 is made up of 14 amino acids. V gave up 5 bases and J gave up 6 bases; unmatched junction bases: 9. The entire variable domain, with the rest obtained from reference TRBV30 and TRBJ2-1, is as follows: SQTIHQWPATLVQPVGSPLSLECTVEGTSNPNLYWYRQAAGRGLQLLFYSVGIGQISSEVPQNLSASRPQDRQFILSSKKLLLSDSGFYLCAWVLAGNLNEQFFGPGTRLTVL.

In DNA, the CDR3 is TGTGCCAGCAGCTCCGGGGGGGACCCGAGGTACAATGAGCAGTTCTTC. Amino acid sequence: CASSSGGDPRYNEQFF. V usage is TRBV5-4 and J usage is TRBJ2-1; 8 bases align to TRBD2. This CDR3 comprises 16 residues. Per the germline V gene, CDR1 is SGHNT and CDR2 is YYREEE (reference sequence). V dropped 3 bases and J dropped 4; count of bases not matched to a gene: 9.

Only a few counts were recorded for this clone. The chain links TRBV18 to TRBJ2-2; no reliable D call. Germline assignment: CDR1 KGHSH and CDR2 LQKENI. CDR3 length: 12 residues. Trimming took 2 bases from V and 2 from J, leaving 0 bases between them. CDR3 sequence: CASSPNTGELFF. CDR3 DNA sequence: TGTGCCAGCTCACCAAACACCGGGGAGCTGTTTTTT.

This clone showed up just once. The chain carries TRBV15 and TRBJ2-7; 8 bases are a match to TRBD2. V gave up 5 bases and J gave up 2 bases; unmatched junction bases: 8. CDR3 length equals 15 residues. Germline CDR1 reads LNHNV; CDR2 reads YYDKDF (reference sequence). This CDR3 is CATSLNRGGTYEQYF. The DNA for the CDR3 is TGTGCCACCAGCCTCAACCGGGGGGGGACCTACGAGCAGTACTTC.

The CDR3 DNA sequence: TGTGCCAGCAGCTTAGTACCGGCGGACACTGAAGCTTTCTTT. Residues: CASSLVPADTEAFF. This sequence joins TRBV7-2 and TRBJ1-1, with D hard to call. The CDR3 spans 14 residues. The V gene lost 1 base and the J gene lost 3 bases, with 9 bases spanning the gap. Germline loops: CDR1 SGHTA, CDR2 FQGNSA.